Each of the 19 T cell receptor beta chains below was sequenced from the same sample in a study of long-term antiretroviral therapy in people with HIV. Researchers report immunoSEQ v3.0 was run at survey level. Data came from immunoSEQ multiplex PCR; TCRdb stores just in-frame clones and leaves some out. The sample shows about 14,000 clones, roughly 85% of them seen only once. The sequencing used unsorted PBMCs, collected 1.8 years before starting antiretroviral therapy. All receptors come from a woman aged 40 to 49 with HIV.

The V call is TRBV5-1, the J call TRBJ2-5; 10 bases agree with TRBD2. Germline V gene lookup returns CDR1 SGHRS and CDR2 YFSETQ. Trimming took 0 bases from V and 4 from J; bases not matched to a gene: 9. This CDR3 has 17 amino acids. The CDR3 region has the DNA TGCGCCAGCAGCTTGGGGGCTAGCGGGAGTTTCAGAGAGACCCAGTACTTC. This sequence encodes CASSLGASGSFRETQYF.

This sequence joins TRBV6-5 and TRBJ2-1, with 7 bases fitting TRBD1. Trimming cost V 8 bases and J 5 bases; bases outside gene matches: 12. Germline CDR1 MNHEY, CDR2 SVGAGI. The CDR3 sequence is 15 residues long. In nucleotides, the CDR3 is TGTGCCAGCCAAACGACCGGGACAGCCAACAATGAGCAGTTCTTC. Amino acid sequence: CASQTTGTANNEQFF.

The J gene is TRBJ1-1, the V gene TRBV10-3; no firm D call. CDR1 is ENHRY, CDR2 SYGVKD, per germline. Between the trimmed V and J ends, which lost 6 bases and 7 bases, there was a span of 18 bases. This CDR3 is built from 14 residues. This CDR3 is CAIRQARTEGEAFF. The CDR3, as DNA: TGTGCCATCAGACAAGCCAGGACTGAAGGTGAAGCTTTCTTT.

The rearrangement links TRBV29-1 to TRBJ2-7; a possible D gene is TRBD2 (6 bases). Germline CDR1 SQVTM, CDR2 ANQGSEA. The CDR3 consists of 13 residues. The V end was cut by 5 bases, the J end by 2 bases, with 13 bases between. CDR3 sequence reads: CSVTPGDPYEQYF. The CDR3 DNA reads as TGCAGCGTTACCCCGGGGGACCCCTACGAGCAGTACTTC.

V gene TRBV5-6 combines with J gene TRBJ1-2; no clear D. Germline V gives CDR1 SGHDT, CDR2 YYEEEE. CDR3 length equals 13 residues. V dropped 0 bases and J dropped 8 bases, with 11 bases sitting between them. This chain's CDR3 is CASSLVAGGGYTF. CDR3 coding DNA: TGTGCCAGCAGCTTGGTGGCAGGTGGAGGCTACACCTTC.

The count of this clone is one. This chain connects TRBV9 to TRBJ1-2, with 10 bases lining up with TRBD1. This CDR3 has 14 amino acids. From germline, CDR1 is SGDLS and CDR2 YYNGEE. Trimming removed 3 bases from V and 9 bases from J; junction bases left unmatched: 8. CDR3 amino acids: CASSDRDRGARYTF. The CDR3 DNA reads TGTGCCAGCAGCGACCGGGACAGGGGAGCTCGCTACACCTTC.

CDR3 coding DNA: TGTGCCAGTAGTATGCCTTCTGGAAACACCATATATTTT. Translated, it gives CASSMPSGNTIYF. The rearrangement uses TRBV19 and TRBJ1-3, with D hard to call. Germline V gene sequence: CDR1 LNHDA, CDR2 SQIVND (reference sequence). The CDR3 length is 13 residues. The V end was cut by 3 bases, the J end by 1 base, with 4 bases between.

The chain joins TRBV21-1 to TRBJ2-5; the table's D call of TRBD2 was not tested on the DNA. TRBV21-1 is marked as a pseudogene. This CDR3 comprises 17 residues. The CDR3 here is CASSYRGGTSVLETQYF. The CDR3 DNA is TGTGCCAGCAGCTACAGAGGGGGGACTAGTGTCTTGGAGACCCAGTACTTC.

CDR3 sequence (DNA): TGTGCCAGCAGGGGTGGGCAGATGAACACTGAAGCTTTCTTT. It translates to CASRGGQMNTEAFF. V is TRBV7-2 and J is TRBJ1-1; D gene ambiguous. V lost 6 bases, J lost 0 bases, and 11 bases lay in between. This CDR3 is 14 amino acids long. CDR1 and CDR2 from the germline V gene are SGHTA and FQGNSA.

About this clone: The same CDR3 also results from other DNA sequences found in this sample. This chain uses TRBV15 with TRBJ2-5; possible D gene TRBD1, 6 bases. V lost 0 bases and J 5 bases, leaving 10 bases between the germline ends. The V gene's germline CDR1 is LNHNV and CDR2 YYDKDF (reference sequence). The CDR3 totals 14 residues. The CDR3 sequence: CATSRDRRGETQYF. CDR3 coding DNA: TGTGCCACCAGCAGAGATCGAAGGGGGGAGACCCAGTACTTC.

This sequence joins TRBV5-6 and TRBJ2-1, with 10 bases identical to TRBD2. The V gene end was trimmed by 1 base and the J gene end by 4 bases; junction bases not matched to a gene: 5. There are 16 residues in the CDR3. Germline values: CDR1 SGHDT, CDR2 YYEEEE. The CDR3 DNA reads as TGTGCCAGCAGCTTGACTAGCGGGGCGAGATACAATGAGCAGTTCTTC. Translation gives CASSLTSGARYNEQFF.

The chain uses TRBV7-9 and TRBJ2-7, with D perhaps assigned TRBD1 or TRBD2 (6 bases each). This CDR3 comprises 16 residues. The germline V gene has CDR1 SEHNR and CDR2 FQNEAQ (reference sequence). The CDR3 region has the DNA TGTGCGTTCCTGGCGGCAAAGGAGGGGGGCCCCTACGAGCAGTACTTC. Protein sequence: CAFLAAKEGGPYEQYF.

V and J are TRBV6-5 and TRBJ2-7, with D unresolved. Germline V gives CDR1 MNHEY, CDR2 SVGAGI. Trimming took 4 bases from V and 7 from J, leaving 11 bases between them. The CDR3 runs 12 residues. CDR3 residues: CASSFPLGEQYF. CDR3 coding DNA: TGTGCCAGCAGTTTTCCCCTGGGGGAGCAGTACTTC.

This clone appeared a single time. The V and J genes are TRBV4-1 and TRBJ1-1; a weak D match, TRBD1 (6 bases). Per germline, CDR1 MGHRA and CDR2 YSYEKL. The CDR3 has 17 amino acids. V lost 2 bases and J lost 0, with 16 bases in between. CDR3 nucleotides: TGCGCCAGCAGCCAATTAACAGGGTATCTGGTGAACACTGAAGCTTTCTTT. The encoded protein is CASSQLTGYLVNTEAFF.

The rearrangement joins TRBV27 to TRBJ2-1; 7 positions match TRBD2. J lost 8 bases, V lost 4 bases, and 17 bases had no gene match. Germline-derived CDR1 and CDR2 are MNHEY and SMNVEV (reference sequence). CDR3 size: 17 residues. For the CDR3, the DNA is TGTGCCAGCAGTTCCCTGGGAGTGGGAGGGCCGGGGTATGAGCAGTTCTTC. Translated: CASSSLGVGGPGYEQFF.

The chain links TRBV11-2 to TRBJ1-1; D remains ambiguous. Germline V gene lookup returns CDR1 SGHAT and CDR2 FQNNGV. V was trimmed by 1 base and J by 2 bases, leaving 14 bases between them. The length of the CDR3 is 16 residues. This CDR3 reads CASSLGFRRGNTEAFF. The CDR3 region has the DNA TGTGCCAGCAGCTTAGGGTTCCGCCGGGGAAACACTGAAGCTTTCTTT. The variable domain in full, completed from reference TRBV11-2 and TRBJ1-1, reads EAGVAQSPRYKIIEKRQSVAFWCNPISGHATLYWYQQILGQGPKLLIQFQNNGVVDDSQLPKDRFSAERLKGVDSTLKIQPAKLEDSAVYLCASSLGFRRGNTEAFFGQGTRLTVV.

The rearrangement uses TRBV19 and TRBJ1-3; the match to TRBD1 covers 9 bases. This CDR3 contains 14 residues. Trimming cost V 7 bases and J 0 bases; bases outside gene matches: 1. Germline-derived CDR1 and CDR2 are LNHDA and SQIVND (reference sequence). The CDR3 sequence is CASKDRGSGNTIYF. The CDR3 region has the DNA TGTGCCAGTAAGGACAGGGGCTCTGGAAACACCATATATTTT.

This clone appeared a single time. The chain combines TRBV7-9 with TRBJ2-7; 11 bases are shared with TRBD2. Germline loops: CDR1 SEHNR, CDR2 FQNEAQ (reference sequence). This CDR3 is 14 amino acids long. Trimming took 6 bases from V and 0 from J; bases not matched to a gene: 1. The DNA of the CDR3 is TGTGCCAGCAGGGGGACTAGCGGCTCCTACGAGCAGTACTTC. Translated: CASRGTSGSYEQYF.

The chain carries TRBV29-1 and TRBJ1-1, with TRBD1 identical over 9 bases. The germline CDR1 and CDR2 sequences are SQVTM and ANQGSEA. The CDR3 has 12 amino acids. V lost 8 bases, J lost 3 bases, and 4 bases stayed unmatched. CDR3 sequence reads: CSSQGADTEAFF. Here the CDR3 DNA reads TGCAGCTCACAGGGGGCGGACACTGAAGCTTTCTTT.